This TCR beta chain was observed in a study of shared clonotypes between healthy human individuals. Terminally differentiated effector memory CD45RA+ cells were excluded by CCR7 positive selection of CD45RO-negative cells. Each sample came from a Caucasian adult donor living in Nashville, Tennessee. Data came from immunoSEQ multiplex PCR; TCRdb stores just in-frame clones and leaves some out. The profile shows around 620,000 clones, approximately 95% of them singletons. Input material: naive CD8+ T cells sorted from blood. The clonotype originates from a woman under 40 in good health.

The CDR3 reads CAWSVMDRSYEQYF. CDR3 in DNA: TGTGCCTGGAGTGTGATGGACAGGTCCTACGAGCAGTACTTC. The chain couples TRBV30 to TRBJ2-7; 7 bases line up with TRBD1. V lost 0 bases and J lost 1; bases outside the gene matches: 3. CDR1 is GTSNPN and CDR2 is SVGIG in the germline V gene (reference sequence). This CDR3 comprises 14 residues.